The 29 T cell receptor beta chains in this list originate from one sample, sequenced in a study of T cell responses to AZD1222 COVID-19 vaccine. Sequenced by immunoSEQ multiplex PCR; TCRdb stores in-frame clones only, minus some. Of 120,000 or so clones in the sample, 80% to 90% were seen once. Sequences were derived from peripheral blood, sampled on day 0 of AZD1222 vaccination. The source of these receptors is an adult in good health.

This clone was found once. CDR3 loop: CASSPPQGQPQHF. The CDR3 DNA sequence: TGTGCCAGCAGCCCCCCGCAGGGCCAGCCCCAGCATTTT. The chain recombines TRBV7-9 with TRBJ1-5, with D possibly matching TRBD1 (5 bases). The CDR3 is 13 residues long. Germline CDR1 and CDR2: SEHNR and FQNEAQ (reference sequence). Trimming removed 5 bases at V and 7 bases at J, with 12 bases between.

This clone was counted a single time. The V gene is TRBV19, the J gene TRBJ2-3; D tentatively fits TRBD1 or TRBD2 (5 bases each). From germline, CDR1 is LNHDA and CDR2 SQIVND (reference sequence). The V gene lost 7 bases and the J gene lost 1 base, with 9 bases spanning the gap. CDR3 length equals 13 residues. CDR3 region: CASNRDGTDTQYF. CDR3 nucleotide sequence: TGTGCCAGTAACCGGGACGGCACAGATACGCAGTATTTT.

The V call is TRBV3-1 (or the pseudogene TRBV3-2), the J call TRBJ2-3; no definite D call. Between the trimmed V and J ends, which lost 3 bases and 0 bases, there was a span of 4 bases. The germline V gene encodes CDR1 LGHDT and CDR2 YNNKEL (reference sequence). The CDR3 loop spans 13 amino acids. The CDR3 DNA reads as TGTGCCAGCAGCCAGGCTAGCACAGATACGCAGTATTTT. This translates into CASSQASTDTQYF.

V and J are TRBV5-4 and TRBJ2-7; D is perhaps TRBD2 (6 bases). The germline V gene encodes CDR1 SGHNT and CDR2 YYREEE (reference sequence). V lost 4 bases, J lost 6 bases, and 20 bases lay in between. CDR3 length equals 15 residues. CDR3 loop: CASSPPGGKAGEQYF. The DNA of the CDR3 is TGTGCCAGCAGCCCCCCCGGAGGGAAAGCAGGCGAGCAGTACTTC. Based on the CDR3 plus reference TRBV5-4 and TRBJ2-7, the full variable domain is ETGVTQSPTHLIKTRGQQVTLRCSSQSGHNTVSWYQQALGQGPQFIFQYYREEENGRGNFPPRFSGLQFPNYSSELNVNALELDDSALYLCASSPPGGKAGEQYFGPGTRLTVT.

The CDR3 bases are TGTGCCAGCAGTCCCCCAGGGAGCTACACCTTC. Translating gives CASSPPGSYTF. The chain recombines TRBV6-2 or TRBV6-3 with TRBJ1-2; possibly TRBD1 for D (5 bases). The CDR3 runs 11 residues. Germline V lookup: CDR1 MNHEY, CDR2 SVGEGT. Trimming stripped 5 bases from V and 9 bases from J, with 10 bases between.

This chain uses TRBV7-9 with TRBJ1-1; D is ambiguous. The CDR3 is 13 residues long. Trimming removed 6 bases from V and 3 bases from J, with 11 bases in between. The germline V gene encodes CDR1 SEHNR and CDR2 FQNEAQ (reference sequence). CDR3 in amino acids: CASRYAGDTEAFF. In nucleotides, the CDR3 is TGTGCCAGCAGGTACGCTGGGGACACTGAAGCTTTCTTT.

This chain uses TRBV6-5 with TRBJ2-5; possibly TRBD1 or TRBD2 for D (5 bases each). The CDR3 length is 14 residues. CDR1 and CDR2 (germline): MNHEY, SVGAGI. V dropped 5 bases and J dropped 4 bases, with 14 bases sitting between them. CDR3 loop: CASSRGPRGETQYF. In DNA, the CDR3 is TGTGCCAGCAGTAGGGGCCCTCGGGGAGAGACCCAGTACTTC.

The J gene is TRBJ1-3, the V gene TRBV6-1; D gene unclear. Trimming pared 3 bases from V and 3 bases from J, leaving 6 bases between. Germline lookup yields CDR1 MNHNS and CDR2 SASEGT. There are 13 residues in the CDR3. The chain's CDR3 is CASSEEFGNTIYF. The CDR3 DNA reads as TGTGCCAGCAGTGAGGAATTTGGAAACACCATATATTTT.

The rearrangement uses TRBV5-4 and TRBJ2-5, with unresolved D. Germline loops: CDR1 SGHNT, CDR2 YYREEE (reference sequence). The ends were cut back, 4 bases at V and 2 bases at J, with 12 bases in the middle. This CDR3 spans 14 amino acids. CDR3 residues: CASSLYSFQETQYF. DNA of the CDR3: TGTGCCAGCAGCCTTTACAGCTTTCAAGAGACCCAGTACTTC. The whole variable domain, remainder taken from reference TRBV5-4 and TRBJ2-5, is ETGVTQSPTHLIKTRGQQVTLRCSSQSGHNTVSWYQQALGQGPQFIFQYYREEENGRGNFPPRFSGLQFPNYSSELNVNALELDDSALYLCASSLYSFQETQYFGPGTRLLVL.

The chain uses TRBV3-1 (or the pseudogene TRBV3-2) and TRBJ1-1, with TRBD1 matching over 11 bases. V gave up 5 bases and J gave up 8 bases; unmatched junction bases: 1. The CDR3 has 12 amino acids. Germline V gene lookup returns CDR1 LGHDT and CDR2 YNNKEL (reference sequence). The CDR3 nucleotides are TGTGCCAGCAGCTGGACAGGGGGCGAAGCTTTCTTT. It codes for CASSWTGGEAFF.

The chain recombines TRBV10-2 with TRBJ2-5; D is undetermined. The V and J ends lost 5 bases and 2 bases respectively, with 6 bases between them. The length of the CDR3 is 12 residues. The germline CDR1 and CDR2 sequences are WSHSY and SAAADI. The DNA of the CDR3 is TGCGCCAGCAGTCAACTGCAAGAGACCCAGTACTTC. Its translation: CASSQLQETQYF.

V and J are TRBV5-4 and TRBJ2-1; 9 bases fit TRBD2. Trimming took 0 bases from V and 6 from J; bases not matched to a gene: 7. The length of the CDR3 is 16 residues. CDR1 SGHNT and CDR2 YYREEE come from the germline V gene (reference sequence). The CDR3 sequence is CASSLAGASGTNEQFF. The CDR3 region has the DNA TGTGCCAGCAGCTTGGCCGGGGCTAGCGGGACCAATGAGCAGTTCTTC.

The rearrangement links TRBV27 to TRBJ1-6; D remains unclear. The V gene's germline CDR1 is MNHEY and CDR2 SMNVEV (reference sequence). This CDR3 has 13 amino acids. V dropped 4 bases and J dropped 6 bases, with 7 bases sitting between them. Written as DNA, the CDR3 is TGTGCCAGCAGTTCCACAACTAATTCACCCCTCCACTTT. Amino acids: CASSSTTNSPLHF.

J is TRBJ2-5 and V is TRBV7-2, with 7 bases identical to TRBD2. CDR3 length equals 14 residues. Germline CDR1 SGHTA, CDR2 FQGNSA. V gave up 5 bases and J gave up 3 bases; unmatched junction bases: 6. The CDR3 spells CASSTSGLEETQYF. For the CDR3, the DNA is TGTGCCAGCAGCACGAGCGGACTAGAAGAGACCCAGTACTTC.

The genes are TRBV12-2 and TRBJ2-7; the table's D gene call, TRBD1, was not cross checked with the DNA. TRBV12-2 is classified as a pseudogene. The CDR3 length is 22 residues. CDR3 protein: CASRRHYTLGQRPPDGAYEQYF. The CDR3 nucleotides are TGTGCAAGTCGCCGACATTACACCCTGGGACAGCGTCCCCCGGACGGGGCATACGAGCAGTACTTC.

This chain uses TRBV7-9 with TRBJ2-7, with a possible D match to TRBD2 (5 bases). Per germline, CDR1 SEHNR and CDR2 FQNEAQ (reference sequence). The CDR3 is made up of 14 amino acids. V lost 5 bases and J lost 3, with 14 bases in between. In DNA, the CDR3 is TGTGCCAGCAGCCAGCGGTCTGAATTCTACGAGCAGTACTTC. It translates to CASSQRSEFYEQYF.

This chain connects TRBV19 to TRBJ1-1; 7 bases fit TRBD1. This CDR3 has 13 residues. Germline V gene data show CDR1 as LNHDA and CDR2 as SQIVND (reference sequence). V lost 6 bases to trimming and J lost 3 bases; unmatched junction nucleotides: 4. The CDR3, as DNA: TGTGCCAGTAGAGGCAGGGGGGACACTGAAGCTTTCTTT. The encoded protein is CASRGRGDTEAFF.

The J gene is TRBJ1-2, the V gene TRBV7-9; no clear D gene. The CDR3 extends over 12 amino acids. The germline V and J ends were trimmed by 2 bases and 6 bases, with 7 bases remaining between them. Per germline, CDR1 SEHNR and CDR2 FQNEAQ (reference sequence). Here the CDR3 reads CASSLKVDGYTF. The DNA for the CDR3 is TGTGCCAGCAGCTTAAAGGTGGATGGCTACACCTTC.

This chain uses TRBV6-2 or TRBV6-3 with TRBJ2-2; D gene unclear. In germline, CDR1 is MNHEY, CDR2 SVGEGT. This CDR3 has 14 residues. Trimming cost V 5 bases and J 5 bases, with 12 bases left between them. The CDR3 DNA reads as TGTGCCAGCAGTCCCAACGTTGAAACCGGGGAGCTGTTTTTT. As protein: CASSPNVETGELFF.

The CDR3 sequence is CASSVDYGMGAGETQYF. CDR3 DNA: TGTGCCAGCAGCGTAGATTATGGTATGGGGGCTGGAGAGACCCAGTACTTC. The chain uses TRBV9 and TRBJ2-5, with D possibly TRBD1 on 6 matching bases. CDR1 and CDR2 (germline): SGDLS, YYNGEE. This CDR3 comprises 17 residues. Trimming left V 0 bases short and J 4 bases short, with 19 bases between. The entire variable domain, with the rest obtained from reference TRBV9 and TRBJ2-5, is as follows: DSGVTQTPKHLITATGQRVTLRCSPRSGDLSVYWYQQSLDQGLQFLIQYYNGEERAKGNILERFSAQQFPDLHSELNLSSLELGDSALYFCASSVDYGMGAGETQYFGPGTRLLVL.

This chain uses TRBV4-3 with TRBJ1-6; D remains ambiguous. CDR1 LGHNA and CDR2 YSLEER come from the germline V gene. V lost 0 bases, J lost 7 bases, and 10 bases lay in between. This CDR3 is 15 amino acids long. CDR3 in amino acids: CASSQDRAENSPLHF. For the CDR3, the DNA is TGCGCCAGCAGCCAAGATCGGGCCGAAAATTCACCCCTCCACTTT.

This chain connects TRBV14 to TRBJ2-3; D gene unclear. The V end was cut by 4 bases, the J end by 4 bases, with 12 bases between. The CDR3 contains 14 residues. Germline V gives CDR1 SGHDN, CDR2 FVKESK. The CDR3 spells CASSPLTGSDTQYF. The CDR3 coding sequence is TGTGCCAGCAGCCCGTTAACGGGCTCAGATACGCAGTATTTT. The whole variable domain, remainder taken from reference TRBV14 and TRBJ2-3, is EAGVTQFPSHSVIEKGQTVTLRCDPISGHDNLYWYRRVMGKEIKFLLHFVKESKQDESGMPNNRFLAERTGGTYSTLKVQPAELEDSGVYFCASSPLTGSDTQYFGPGTRLTVL.

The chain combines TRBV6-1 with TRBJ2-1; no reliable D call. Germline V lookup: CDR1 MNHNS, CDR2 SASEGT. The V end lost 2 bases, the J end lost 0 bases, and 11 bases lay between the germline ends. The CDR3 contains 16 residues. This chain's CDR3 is CASSERLLSSYNEQFF. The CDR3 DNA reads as TGTGCCAGCAGTGAACGTCTGCTGAGCTCCTACAATGAGCAGTTCTTC.

DNA for the CDR3: TGTGCCAGTAGCAGACAGGGTGAGCAGTACTTC. This gives the protein CASSRQGEQYF. The gene calls are TRBV19 and TRBJ2-7, with 7 bases that match TRBD1. Germline V gene sequence: CDR1 LNHDA, CDR2 SQIVND (reference sequence). The V and J ends lost 6 bases and 7 bases, in that order; junction bases with no gene match: 3. The CDR3 length is 11 residues.

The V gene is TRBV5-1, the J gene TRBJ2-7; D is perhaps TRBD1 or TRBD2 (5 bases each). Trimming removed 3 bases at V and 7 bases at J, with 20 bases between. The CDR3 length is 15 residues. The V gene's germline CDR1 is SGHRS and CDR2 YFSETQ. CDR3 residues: CASSSRDRSLGEQYF. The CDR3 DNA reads TGCGCCAGCAGCTCAAGGGACCGGTCCTTGGGGGAGCAGTACTTC.

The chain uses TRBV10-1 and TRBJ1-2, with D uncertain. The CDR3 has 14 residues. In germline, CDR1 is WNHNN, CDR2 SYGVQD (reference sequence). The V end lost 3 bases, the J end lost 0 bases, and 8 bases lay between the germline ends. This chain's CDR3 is CASSDGSANYGYTF. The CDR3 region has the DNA TGCGCCAGCAGTGATGGAAGCGCTAACTATGGCTACACCTTC.

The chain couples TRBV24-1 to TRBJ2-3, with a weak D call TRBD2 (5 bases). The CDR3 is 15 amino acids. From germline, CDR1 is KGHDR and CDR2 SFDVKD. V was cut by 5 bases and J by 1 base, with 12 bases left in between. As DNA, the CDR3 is TGTGCCACCAGTGTCCTCGAGGGTGGCACAGATACGCAGTATTTT. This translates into CATSVLEGGTDTQYF.

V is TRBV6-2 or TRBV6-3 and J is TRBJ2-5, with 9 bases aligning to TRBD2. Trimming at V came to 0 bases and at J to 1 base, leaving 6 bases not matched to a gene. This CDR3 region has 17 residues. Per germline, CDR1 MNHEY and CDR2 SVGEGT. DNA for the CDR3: TGTGCCAGCAGTTACTCTGTAGCGGGGGTCCTCCAAGAGACCCAGTACTTC. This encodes CASSYSVAGVLQETQYF.

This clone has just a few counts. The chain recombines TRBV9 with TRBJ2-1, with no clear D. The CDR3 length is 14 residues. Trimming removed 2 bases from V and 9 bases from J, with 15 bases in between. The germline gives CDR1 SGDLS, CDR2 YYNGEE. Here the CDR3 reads CASSVGGSLGEQFF. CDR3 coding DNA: TGTGCCAGCAGCGTCGGTGGCAGCCTGGGTGAGCAGTTCTTC.